The subject of this entry is one T cell receptor beta chain. Its specificity is not known. The data were obtained in a study of T cell responses to AZD1222 COVID-19 vaccine. Study findings and constraints: Among vaccine-associated CD4 TCRs, coverage spanned spike, with dominance at 160-218 and 743-854.

TCRdb's table, derived via immunoSEQ multiplex PCR, lists solely in-frame clones and lacks some. This table holds 150,000 to 200,000 clones, less than 95% found once. Germline V gene lookup returns CDR1 SGHTA and CDR2 FQGTGA. V shed 2 bases and J shed 5 bases, with 14 bases lying between them. The CDR3 extends over 15 amino acids. Material: peripheral blood, obtained 28 days after the second AZD1222 dose. The receptor's source is an adult who received the AZD1222 COVID-19 vaccine. The V call is TRBV7-3, the J call TRBJ2-3, with D possibly being TRBD2 (6 bases). CDR3 nucleotides: TGTGCCAGCAGCTTAGCGCTCGGGGGTGGAGATACGCAGTATTTT. Protein product: CASSLALGGGDTQYF.